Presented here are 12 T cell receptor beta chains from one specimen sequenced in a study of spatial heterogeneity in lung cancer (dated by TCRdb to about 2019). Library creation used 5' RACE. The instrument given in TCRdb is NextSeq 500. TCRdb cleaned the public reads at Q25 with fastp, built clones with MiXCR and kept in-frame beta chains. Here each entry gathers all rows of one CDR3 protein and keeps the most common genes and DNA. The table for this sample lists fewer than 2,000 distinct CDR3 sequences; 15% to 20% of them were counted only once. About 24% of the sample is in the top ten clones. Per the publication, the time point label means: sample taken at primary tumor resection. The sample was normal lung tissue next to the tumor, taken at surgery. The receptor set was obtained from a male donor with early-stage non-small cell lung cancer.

The CDR3 loop reads CASSWGGQGADTQYF. DNA for the CDR3: TGTGCCAGCAGCTGGGGCGGGCAGGGCGCAGATACGCAGTATTTT. The chain couples TRBV7-2 to TRBJ2-3, with D possibly called TRBD1 or TRBD2 (5 bases each). The CDR3 is made up of 15 amino acids. Trimming removed 4 bases from V and 4 bases from J, with 15 bases in between. Germline loops: CDR1 SGHTA, CDR2 FQGNSA. Full variable domain (outside the CDR3, taken from reference TRBV7-2 and TRBJ2-3): GAGVSQSPSNKVTEKGKDVELRCDPISGHTALYWYRQSLGQGLEFLIYFQGNSAPDKSGLPSDRFSAERTGGSVSTLTIQRTQQEDSAVYLCASSWGGQGADTQYFGPGTRLTVL.

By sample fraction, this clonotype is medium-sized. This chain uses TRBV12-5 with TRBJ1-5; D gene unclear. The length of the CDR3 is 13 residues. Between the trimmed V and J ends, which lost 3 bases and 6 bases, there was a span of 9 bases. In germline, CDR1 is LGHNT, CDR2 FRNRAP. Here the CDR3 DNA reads TGTGCTAGTGGTTTAGAAGTCGGTCAGCCCCAGCATTTT. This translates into CASGLEVGQPQHF.

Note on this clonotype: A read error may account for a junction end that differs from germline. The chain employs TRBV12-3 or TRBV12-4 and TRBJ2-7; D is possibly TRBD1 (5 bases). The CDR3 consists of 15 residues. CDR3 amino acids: CVSRASYRSPYEQYF. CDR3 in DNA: TGTGTCAGCAGGGCAAGCTACAGGTCTCCCTACGAGCAGTACTTC.

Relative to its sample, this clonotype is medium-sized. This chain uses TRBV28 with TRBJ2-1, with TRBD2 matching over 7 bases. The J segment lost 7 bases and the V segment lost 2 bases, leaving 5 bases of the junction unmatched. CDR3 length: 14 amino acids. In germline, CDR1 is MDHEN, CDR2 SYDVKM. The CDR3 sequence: CASSLAGEGNEQFF. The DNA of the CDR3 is TGTGCCAGCAGTTTAGCGGGAGAAGGGAATGAGCAGTTCTTC.

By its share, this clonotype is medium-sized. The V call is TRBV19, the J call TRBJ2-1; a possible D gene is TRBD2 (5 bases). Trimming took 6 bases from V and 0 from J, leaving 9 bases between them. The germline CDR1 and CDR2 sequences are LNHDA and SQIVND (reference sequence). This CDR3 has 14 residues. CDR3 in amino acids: CASSHRGSYNEQFF. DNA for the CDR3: TGTGCCAGTAGCCACCGGGGCTCCTACAATGAGCAGTTCTTC.

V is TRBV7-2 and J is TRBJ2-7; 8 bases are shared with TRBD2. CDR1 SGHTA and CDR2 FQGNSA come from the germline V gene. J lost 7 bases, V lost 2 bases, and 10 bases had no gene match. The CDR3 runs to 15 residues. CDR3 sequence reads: CASSLTGRASVEQYF. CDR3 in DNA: TGTGCCAGCAGCTTAACCGGGAGGGCCTCAGTGGAGCAGTACTTC.

CDR3 amino acids: CASSPWGFSNQPQHF. CDR3 DNA: TGTGCCAGCAGCCCCTGGGGATTCAGCAATCAGCCCCAGCATTTT. The genes are TRBV6-6 and TRBJ1-5; D not resolved. CDR3 length equals 15 residues. Trimming removed 6 bases from V and 1 base from J, with 13 bases in between. The germline V gene encodes CDR1 MNHNY and CDR2 SVGAGI (reference sequence).

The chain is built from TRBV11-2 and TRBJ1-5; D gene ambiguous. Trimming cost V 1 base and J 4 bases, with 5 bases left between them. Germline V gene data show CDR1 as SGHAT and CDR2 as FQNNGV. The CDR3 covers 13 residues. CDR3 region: CASSLGANQPQHF. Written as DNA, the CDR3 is TGTGCCAGCAGCTTAGGAGCTAATCAGCCCCAGCATTTT.

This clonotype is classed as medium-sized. CDR3 loop: CAISERDTQYF. The CDR3, as DNA: TGTGCCATCAGTGAAAGGGATACGCAGTATTTT. The V call is TRBV10-3, the J call TRBJ2-3; the D is unclear. V was shortened by 3 bases and J by 6 bases, with 4 bases between the two germline ends. The CDR3 contains 11 residues. CDR1 is ENHRY, CDR2 SYGVKD, per germline.

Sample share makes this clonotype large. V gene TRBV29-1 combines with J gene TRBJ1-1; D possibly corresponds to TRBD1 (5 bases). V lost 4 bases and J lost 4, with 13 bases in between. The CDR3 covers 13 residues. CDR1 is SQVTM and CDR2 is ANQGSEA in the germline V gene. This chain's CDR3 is CSVGQLQGTEAFF. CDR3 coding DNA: TGCAGCGTTGGCCAACTCCAGGGCACTGAAGCTTTCTTT.

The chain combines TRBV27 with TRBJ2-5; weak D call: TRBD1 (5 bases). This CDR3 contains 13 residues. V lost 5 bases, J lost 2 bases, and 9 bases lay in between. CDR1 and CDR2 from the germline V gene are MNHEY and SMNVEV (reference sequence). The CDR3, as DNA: TGTGCCAGCAGTCAAAGACAGCAAGAGACCCAGTACTTC. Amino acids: CASSQRQQETQYF.

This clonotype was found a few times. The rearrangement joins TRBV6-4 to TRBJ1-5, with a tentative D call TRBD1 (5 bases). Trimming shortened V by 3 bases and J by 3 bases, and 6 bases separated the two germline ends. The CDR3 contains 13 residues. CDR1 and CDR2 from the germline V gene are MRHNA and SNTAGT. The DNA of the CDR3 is TGTGCCAGCAGTGAGGACAACAATCAGCCCCAGCATTTT. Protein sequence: CASSEDNNQPQHF.